This T cell receptor beta chain stems from a study of T-cell memory formation after mild COVID-19. Notes on the study in general: CD8+ contracting clones occupied EMRA, while CD4+ ones occupied mainly CM and EM.

This clonotype has a handful of counts. The antigen is not known. Researchers used 5'RACE with constant-segment primers to make TCR alpha and TCR beta cDNA libraries that carry sample barcodes and UMIs. Via MiXCR, TCRdb re-called the 5' RACE reads, giving one row per CDR3 protein. The sample shows roughly 600,000 distinct CDR3 sequences, roughly 18% of them seen only once. The CDR3 sequence is 15 residues long. Germline V lookup: CDR1 SGHAT, CDR2 FQNNGV. V lost 2 bases, J lost 2 bases, and 11 bases lay in between. The chain has TRBV11-2 and TRBJ2-3; possibly TRBD2 for D (5 bases). This receptor was taken from an adult woman who had mild COVID-19 (a few samples of this study predate the infection). Cell type and time point are not known. The sample was PBMCs or a T cell subset sorted from them (not recorded which). The CDR3 sequence is CASSLSWTPTDTQYF. CDR3 DNA sequence: TGTGCCAGCAGCTTAAGTTGGACTCCCACAGATACGCAGTATTTT.